This T cell receptor (beta chain) was recovered during a study of CD8 T cells in ankylosing spondylitis. 5'-RACE, quantitative and with molecular barcodes, yielded the TCR beta libraries. TCRdb passed the 5' RACE reads through MiXCR, listing each CDR3 protein once. The top ten hold 2.5% to 3% of the sample, which has approximately 240,000 distinct CDR3 sequences, about 10% seen once. V lost 0 bases and J 6 bases, leaving 14 bases between the germline ends. CDR1 is MGHRA and CDR2 is YSYEKL in the germline V gene. The CDR3 loop spans 15 amino acids. Whole-study findings and limits: Enrichment of disease-linked clones was reportedly significant in matched ankylosing spondylitis synovial fluid. A motif of 7 to 9 highly homologous TCR beta variants was seen as apparently characteristic of ankylosing spondylitis blood.

This clonotype was seen ten or more times. Its antigen is undetermined. This rearrangement joins TRBV4-1 to TRBJ1-2; D call uncertain. The TCR was taken from a male donor with ankylosing spondylitis or in good health (not recorded which). The sample comprised blood, either unsorted or a sorted T cell fraction (not recorded which). The CDR3 loop is CASSQDPSGVDGYTF. CDR3 DNA sequence: TGCGCCAGCAGCCAAGATCCGAGCGGGGTCGATGGCTACACCTTC.